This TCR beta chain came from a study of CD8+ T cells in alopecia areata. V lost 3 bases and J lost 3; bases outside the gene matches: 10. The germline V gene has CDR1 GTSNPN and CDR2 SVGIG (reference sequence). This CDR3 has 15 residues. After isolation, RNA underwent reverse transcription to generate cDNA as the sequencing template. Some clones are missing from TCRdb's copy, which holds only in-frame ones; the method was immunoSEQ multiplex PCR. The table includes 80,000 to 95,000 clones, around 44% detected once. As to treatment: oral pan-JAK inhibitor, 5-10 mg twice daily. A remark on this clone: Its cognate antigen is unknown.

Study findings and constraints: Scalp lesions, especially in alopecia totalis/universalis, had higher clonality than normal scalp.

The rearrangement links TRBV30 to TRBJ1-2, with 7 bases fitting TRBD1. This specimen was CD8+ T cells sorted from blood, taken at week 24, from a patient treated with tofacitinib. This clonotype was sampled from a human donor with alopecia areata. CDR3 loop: CAWRPRDSYYYGYTF. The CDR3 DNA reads TGTGCCTGGAGGCCCCGGGACAGTTACTACTATGGCTACACCTTC.